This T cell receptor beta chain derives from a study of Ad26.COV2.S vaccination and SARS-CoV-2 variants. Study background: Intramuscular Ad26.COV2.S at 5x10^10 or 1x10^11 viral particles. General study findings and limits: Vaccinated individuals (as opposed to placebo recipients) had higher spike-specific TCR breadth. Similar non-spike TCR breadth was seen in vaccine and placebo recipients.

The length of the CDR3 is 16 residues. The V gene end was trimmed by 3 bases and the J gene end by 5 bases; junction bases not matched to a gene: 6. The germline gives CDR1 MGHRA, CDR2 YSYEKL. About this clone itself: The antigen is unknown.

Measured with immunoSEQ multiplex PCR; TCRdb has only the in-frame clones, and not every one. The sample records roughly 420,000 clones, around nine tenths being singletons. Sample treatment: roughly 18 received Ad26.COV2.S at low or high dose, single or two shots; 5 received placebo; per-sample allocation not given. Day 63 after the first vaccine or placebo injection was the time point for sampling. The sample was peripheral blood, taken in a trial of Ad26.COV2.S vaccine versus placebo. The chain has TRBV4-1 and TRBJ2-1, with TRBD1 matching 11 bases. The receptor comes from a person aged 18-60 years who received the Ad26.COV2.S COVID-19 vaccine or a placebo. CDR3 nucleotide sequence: TGCGCCAGCAGCCAGGGACAGGGGGAGCGGAACAATGAGCAGTTCTTC. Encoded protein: CASSQGQGERNNEQFF.